A single sample is the source of the 30 T cell receptor beta chains below, sequenced in a study of OX40 agonist ivuxolimab in advanced cancers. Only in-frame clones appear in the TCRdb table, and some are missing; sequencing was by immunoSEQ multiplex PCR. The table shows tens of thousands of clones, with over 65% occurring only once. Sequencing used CD4+ or CD8+ T cells sorted from blood, obtained in a trial of the OX40 agonist ivuxolimab. The receptors were sampled from an adult with an advanced solid tumor such as melanoma, head and neck, liver or kidney cancer.

By proportion, this clone is large (0.1 to 1%). The chain joins TRBV4-2 to TRBJ2-7, with 11 bases that match TRBD2. In germline, CDR1 is LGHNA, CDR2 YNFKEQ. V shed 4 bases and J 2 bases; nucleotides not matched to a gene: 4. The CDR3 contains 15 residues. This CDR3 is CASSPKLAGAYEQYF. CDR3 DNA: TGTGCCAGCAGCCCGAAACTAGCGGGAGCCTACGAGCAGTACTTC.

The V call is TRBV2, the J call TRBJ2-2; D uncertain. The CDR3 loop spans 15 amino acids. Trimming cost V 1 base and J 13 bases, with 19 bases left between them. Germline V lookup: CDR1 SNHLY, CDR2 FYNNEI. The chain's CDR3 is CASSEEAGPRNGLFF. The CDR3 bases are TGTGCCAGCAGTGAAGAGGCAGGTCCTCGCAACGGGCTGTTTTTT.

This chain uses TRBV10-3 with TRBJ2-7; 11 nucleotides line up with TRBD2. This CDR3 contains 20 residues. In germline, CDR1 is ENHRY, CDR2 SYGVKD. J gave up 4 bases and V 0 bases, and 17 bases lay outside the gene matches. CDR3 region: CAISESRGQGTSGGYYEQYF. For the CDR3, the DNA is TGTGCCATCAGTGAGTCCCGAGGGCAGGGGACTAGCGGCGGATATTACGAGCAGTACTTC.

This clone came up many times. J is TRBJ1-1 and V is TRBV30, with 8 bases that match TRBD1. Trimming took 3 bases from V and 0 from J; bases not matched to a gene: 6. Germline CDR1 reads GTSNPN; CDR2 reads SVGIG (reference sequence). The CDR3 spans 15 residues. The DNA of the CDR3 is TGTGCCTGGAGCTTTTGGACAGGGTTGAACACTGAAGCTTTCTTT. Protein product: CAWSFWTGLNTEAFF.

The gene calls are TRBV27 and TRBJ2-7; 7 bases agree with TRBD2. The germline CDR1 and CDR2 sequences are MNHEY and SMNVEV (reference sequence). The CDR3 sequence is 16 residues long. The ends lost 4 bases at V and 2 bases at J; junction bases unmatched: 11. DNA of the CDR3: TGTGCCAGCAGTTCAGAGGGTACTAGCGCCGCCTACGAGCAGTACTTC. Translated, it gives CASSSEGTSAAYEQYF.

This clone was observed a handful of times. The gene calls are TRBV27 and TRBJ2-3, with TRBD2 as a possible D gene (5 bases). This CDR3 contains 14 residues. CDR1 is MNHEY and CDR2 is SMNVEV in the germline V gene (reference sequence). V lost 3 bases and J 1 base, leaving 8 bases between the germline ends. The CDR3 spells CASSLEDGTDTQYF. CDR3 nucleotide sequence: TGTGCCAGCAGTTTGGAGGACGGCACAGATACGCAGTATTTT.

The chain employs TRBV15 and TRBJ2-5, with D possibly TRBD1 on 6 matching bases. The CDR3 runs 16 residues. Germline CDR1 reads LNHNV; CDR2 reads YYDKDF (reference sequence). The V and J ends lost 3 bases and 2 bases respectively, with 16 bases between them. CDR3: CATSRTPRGSQETQYF. The CDR3 bases are TGTGCCACCAGCAGGACGCCCAGGGGTTCTCAAGAGACCCAGTACTTC.

The chain is built from TRBV7-9 and TRBJ1-4; D might be TRBD1 (6 bases). CDR3 size: 15 residues. The ends were cut back, 2 bases at V and 8 bases at J, with 15 bases in the middle. Germline values: CDR1 SEHNR, CDR2 FQNEAQ (reference sequence). The CDR3 loop reads CASSLIQGWQEKLFF. Written as DNA, the CDR3 is TGTGCCAGCAGCTTAATCCAGGGGTGGCAAGAAAAACTGTTTTTT.

This rearrangement joins TRBV27 to TRBJ2-3; 7 bases align to TRBD2. The CDR3 is made up of 15 amino acids. With 2 bases clipped from V and 1 base from J, the junction kept 3 bases outside the gene matches. CDR1 is MNHEY and CDR2 is SMNVEV in the germline V gene (reference sequence). The CDR3 DNA sequence: TGTGCCAGCAGTTTAGTTCTAGCGGGCACAGATACGCAGTATTTT. Translation: CASSLVLAGTDTQYF.

This sequence joins TRBV28 and TRBJ1-2, with D tentatively TRBD1 (6 bases). This CDR3 has 17 residues. Looked up from germline, CDR1 is MDHEN and CDR2 is SYDVKM. Trimming took off 5 bases at V and 0 bases at J, with 19 bases between the two ends. The CDR3 DNA is TGTGCCAGCAGTGTTCAGCCGGGACATGGAACTAACTATGGCTACACCTTC. Amino acids: CASSVQPGHGTNYGYTF.

The chain carries TRBV29-1 and TRBJ2-1; 7 positions match TRBD2. Germline assignment: CDR1 SQVTM and CDR2 ANQGSEA. Trimming removed 4 bases from V and 9 bases from J; junction bases left unmatched: 12. The CDR3 length is 14 residues. Written as DNA, the CDR3 is TGCAGCGTTGTAGGTCACCCGACTAGCACTGAGCAGTTCTTC. It yields the protein CSVVGHPTSTEQFF.

The chain joins TRBV2 to TRBJ2-7; TRBD2 agrees at 10 bases. The V and J ends lost 7 bases and 1 base, in that order; junction bases with no gene match: 16. The CDR3 is 18 amino acids. Germline CDR1 SNHLY, CDR2 FYNNEI. In DNA form, the CDR3 reads TGTGCCAGCACCGACGGAGCGGGAGGGCGTATTGGGTCCTACGAGCAGTACTTC. This encodes CASTDGAGGRIGSYEQYF.

This clone was observed a handful of times. This rearrangement joins TRBV4-2 to TRBJ2-7; TRBD2 matches at 9 bases. J lost 5 bases, V lost 5 bases, and 16 bases had no gene match. The CDR3 runs 17 residues. CDR1 LGHNA and CDR2 YNFKEQ come from the germline V gene. The CDR3 is CASSYRGRASGVNEQYF. The CDR3 DNA is TGTGCCAGCAGCTATCGGGGGCGGGCTAGCGGGGTAAACGAGCAGTACTTC.

This clone was found once. The chain has TRBV11-2 and TRBJ1-3; D unresolved. The germline V gene has CDR1 SGHAT and CDR2 FQNNGV. The CDR3 loop spans 13 amino acids. The V gene lost 5 bases and the J gene lost 3 bases, with 8 bases spanning the gap. DNA for the CDR3: TGTGCCAGCAGCCCCACTGTTGGAAACACCATATATTTT. Encoded protein: CASSPTVGNTIYF.

The chain couples TRBV10-1 to TRBJ2-7; D is perhaps TRBD1 or TRBD2 (5 bases each). Germline lookup yields CDR1 WNHNN and CDR2 SYGVQD (reference sequence). V lost 4 bases and J 5 bases, leaving 15 bases between the germline ends. The CDR3 runs 14 residues. CDR3 loop: CASSARDVSNEQYF. CDR3 bases: TGCGCCAGCAGTGCCCGGGACGTAAGTAACGAGCAGTACTTC.

The chain combines TRBV5-1 with TRBJ2-7, with 8 nucleotides matching TRBD1. The ends lost 4 bases at V and 3 bases at J; junction bases unmatched: 6. Germline lookup yields CDR1 SGHRS and CDR2 YFSETQ. This CDR3 contains 14 residues. CDR3 nucleotides: TGCGCCAGCAGCCCAGGGACAGGCGACTACGAGCAGTACTTC. Protein product: CASSPGTGDYEQYF.

The rearrangement joins TRBV5-1 to TRBJ2-3; D may be TRBD1 (6 bases). This CDR3 comprises 14 residues. The germline CDR1 and CDR2 sequences are SGHRS and YFSETQ. Trimming pared 7 bases from V and 2 bases from J, leaving 14 bases between. The CDR3 sequence is CASQADSYTDTQYF. Here the CDR3 DNA reads TGCGCCAGCCAGGCGGACAGTTACACAGATACGCAGTATTTT.

V is TRBV28 and J is TRBJ1-4, with no clear D. The germline V and J ends were trimmed by 4 bases and 6 bases, with 15 bases remaining between them. The germline gives CDR1 MDHEN, CDR2 SYDVKM. This CDR3 has 15 amino acids. CDR3 nucleotide sequence: TGTGCCAGCAGTTCCGAGGACGGTAACTATGAAAAACTGTTTTTT. Its translation is CASSSEDGNYEKLFF. Full variable domain (outside the CDR3, taken from reference TRBV28 and TRBJ1-4): DVKVTQSSRYLVKRTGEKVFLECVQDMDHENMFWYRQDPGLGLRLIYFSYDVKMKEKGDIPEGYSVSREKKERFSLILESASTNQTSMYLCASSSEDGNYEKLFFGSGTQLSVL.

This clone was detected only a few times. CDR3 DNA sequence: TGTGCCAGCAGTTTTGAGGGGGGCGGCACTGAAGCTTTCTTT. Translated, it gives CASSFEGGGTEAFF. The J gene is TRBJ1-1, the V gene TRBV6-5, with a weak D call TRBD1 (6 bases). Trimming pared 4 bases from V and 4 bases from J, leaving 13 bases between. CDR1 is MNHEY and CDR2 is SVGAGI in the germline V gene. The CDR3 totals 14 residues.

The chain combines TRBV27 with TRBJ2-5; TRBD2 matches 10 bases. CDR1 is MNHEY and CDR2 is SMNVEV in the germline V gene (reference sequence). The V segment lost 4 bases and the J segment 5 bases; nucleotides outside the gene matches: 4. This CDR3 region has 14 residues. The CDR3 spells CASSSSGSRETQYF. CDR3 DNA sequence: TGTGCCAGCAGTTCTAGCGGGAGTAGGGAGACCCAGTACTTC.

The CDR3 spells CASSILAGGRDTQYF. As DNA, the CDR3 is TGTGCCAGTAGTATACTAGCGGGAGGGCGTGATACGCAGTATTTT. V gene TRBV19 combines with J gene TRBJ2-3; TRBD2 aligns across 12 bases. The length of the CDR3 is 15 residues. Germline CDR1 is LNHDA and CDR2 is SQIVND (reference sequence). V shed 2 bases and J 6 bases; nucleotides not matched to a gene: 3.

The chain employs TRBV9 and TRBJ2-3; the match to TRBD2 covers 11 bases. The CDR3 is 17 residues long. Per germline, CDR1 SGDLS and CDR2 YYNGEE. V shed 4 bases and J 2 bases; nucleotides not matched to a gene: 9. CDR3 nucleotide sequence: TGTGCCAGCAGCAGAGCCGGGACTAGCGGTTACACAGATACGCAGTATTTT. Translated, it gives CASSRAGTSGYTDTQYF.

The rearrangement uses TRBV6-1 and TRBJ2-5; possible D gene TRBD2, 6 bases. Trimming took off 7 bases at V and 3 bases at J, with 15 bases between the two ends. Germline V lookup: CDR1 MNHNS, CDR2 SASEGT. This CDR3 comprises 14 residues. The chain's CDR3 is CASKVQGLEETQYF. The CDR3 coding sequence is TGTGCCAGCAAAGTCCAGGGACTGGAAGAGACCCAGTACTTC.

This chain connects TRBV9 to TRBJ2-7; D is possibly TRBD1 or TRBD2 (5 bases each). Trimming removed 6 bases from V and 12 bases from J, with 7 bases in between. The CDR3 runs 8 residues. Germline loops: CDR1 SGDLS, CDR2 YYNGEE. The CDR3 loop reads CASNGTYF. CDR3 DNA: TGTGCCAGCAATGGGACGTACTTC.

CDR3 DNA sequence: TGTGCCAGCAGCCATTCACAGGGGGCCACCTACGAGCAGTACTTC. It specifies CASSHSQGATYEQYF. V is TRBV11-2 and J is TRBJ2-7; 9 bases align to TRBD1. V trimming: 5 bases; J trimming: 2 bases; junction bases outside the gene matches: 7. The germline CDR1 and CDR2 sequences are SGHAT and FQNNGV. The CDR3 totals 15 residues. Filled out from reference TRBV11-2 and TRBJ2-7, the complete variable domain reads EAGVAQSPRYKIIEKRQSVAFWCNPISGHATLYWYQQILGQGPKLLIQFQNNGVVDDSQLPKDRFSAERLKGVDSTLKIQPAKLEDSAVYLCASSHSQGATYEQYFGPGTRLTVT.

The J gene is TRBJ2-7, the V gene TRBV4-1; D call uncertain. Trimming shortened V by 0 bases and J by 2 bases, and 11 bases separated the two germline ends. The germline V gene has CDR1 MGHRA and CDR2 YSYEKL. This CDR3 has 15 residues. The CDR3 DNA reads as TGCGCCAGCAGCCAAGAGCACGTAGTGACCTACGAGCAGTACTTC. It codes for CASSQEHVVTYEQYF.

Note on this clone: Mismatch with germline at one junction end may stem from a read error. The chain links TRBV7-9 to TRBJ2-7; D perhaps matches TRBD1 (5 bases). Germline CDR1 SEHNR, CDR2 FQNEAQ (reference sequence). The length of the CDR3 is 12 residues. The DNA of the CDR3 is TGTGCCAGCAGCTTAATGGGCAGGGATTTTCTCTTC. As protein: CASSLMGRDFLF.

V gene TRBV29-1 combines with J gene TRBJ2-6; D possibly corresponds to TRBD1 (6 bases). Germline CDR1 and CDR2: SQVTM and ANQGSEA. The CDR3 consists of 12 residues. V lost 6 bases, J lost 7 bases, and 10 bases lay in between. As DNA, the CDR3 is TGCAGCGTCCTCGGGACAGCCAACGTCCTGACTTTC. This gives the protein CSVLGTANVLTF.

This clone was seen only a few times. The chain recombines TRBV7-9 with TRBJ2-7; 10 bases match TRBD1. V was pared by 5 bases and J by 3 bases, with 7 bases of the junction left unmatched. The CDR3 is 15 residues long. Germline CDR1 and CDR2: SEHNR and FQNEAQ (reference sequence). CDR3: CASSKSGTGDYEQYF. For the CDR3, the DNA is TGTGCCAGCAGCAAAAGTGGGACAGGGGACTACGAGCAGTACTTC.

The CDR3 nucleotides are TGTGCCAGCAGCCCCCTAGCGGGAGGGCCCTCGTCTGATACGCAGTATTTT. Its translation: CASSPLAGGPSSDTQYF. The chain recombines TRBV4-2 with TRBJ2-3, with TRBD2 identical over 12 bases. The V gene end was trimmed by 4 bases and the J gene end by 6 bases; junction bases not matched to a gene: 11. Germline lookup yields CDR1 LGHNA and CDR2 YNFKEQ. The CDR3 consists of 17 residues.